The 5 T cell receptor beta chains presented below share a single source sample, sequenced in a study. One entry per CDR3 protein results from TCRdb running MiXCR on the 5' RACE reads. The table lists fewer than 60,000 distinct CDR3 sequences, around 28% of them singletons. The sample taken for sequencing was naive CD4+ T cells sorted from blood. Subset described: naive CD4+ T cells, CD4+CD45RA+CD25-. The receptor set was obtained from a female donor with breast cancer.

This chain connects TRBV7-2 to TRBJ2-3; 8 nucleotides line up with TRBD2. CDR1 and CDR2 (germline): SGHTA, FQGNSA. The CDR3 loop spans 16 amino acids. Trimming at V came to 6 bases and at J to 3 bases, leaving 11 bases not matched to a gene. Here the CDR3 DNA reads TGTGCCAGCAGTCAAAGGGGCGGGAGGCGGACAGATACGCAGTATTTT. It is translated as CASSQRGGRRTDTQYF.

The chain links TRBV30 to TRBJ1-5, with D maybe TRBD1 (5 bases). Germline CDR1 reads GTSNPN; CDR2 reads SVGIG (reference sequence). The CDR3 length is 14 residues. V was clipped by 2 bases and J by 6 bases, with 14 bases between them. The CDR3 nucleotides are TGTGCCTGGAGTTCTTCGATTAGGGGTCAGCCCCAGCATTTT. It encodes CAWSSSIRGQPQHF.

This clonotype turned up a few times. This clone may be a read error of a much larger clone one base away. The conserved phenylalanine or tryptophan is not found at the CDR3 terminus, so this likely reflects a read error. CDR3 sequence: CSASRLDRDYGYTV. CDR3 bases: TGCAGTGCGAGCCGCTTGGACAGGGACTATGGCTACACCGTC. This chain uses TRBV20-1 with TRBJ1-2; 8 bases fit TRBD1. The CDR3 is 14 amino acids. J lost 3 bases, V lost 6 bases, and 9 bases had no gene match. CDR1 DFQATT and CDR2 SNEGSKA come from the germline V gene (reference sequence).

This rearrangement joins TRBV6-6 to TRBJ2-6; no clear D. V was cut by 0 bases and J by 1 base, with 4 bases left in between. CDR3 size: 15 residues. Germline values: CDR1 MNHNY, CDR2 SVGAGI (reference sequence). CDR3 bases: TGTGCCAGCAGTTACTCGGGTTCTGGGGCCAACGTCCTGACTTTC. Translation: CASSYSGSGANVLTF.

In nucleotides, the CDR3 is TGCAGTGCTATGCAGCGGGGCCGATCCTACAATGAGCAGTTCTTC. Encoded protein: CSAMQRGRSYNEQFF. J is TRBJ2-1 and V is TRBV20-1; TRBD2 aligns across 7 bases. The length of the CDR3 is 15 residues. J was trimmed by 1 base and V by 4 bases; bases with no gene match: 7. The germline gives CDR1 DFQATT, CDR2 SNEGSKA (reference sequence).